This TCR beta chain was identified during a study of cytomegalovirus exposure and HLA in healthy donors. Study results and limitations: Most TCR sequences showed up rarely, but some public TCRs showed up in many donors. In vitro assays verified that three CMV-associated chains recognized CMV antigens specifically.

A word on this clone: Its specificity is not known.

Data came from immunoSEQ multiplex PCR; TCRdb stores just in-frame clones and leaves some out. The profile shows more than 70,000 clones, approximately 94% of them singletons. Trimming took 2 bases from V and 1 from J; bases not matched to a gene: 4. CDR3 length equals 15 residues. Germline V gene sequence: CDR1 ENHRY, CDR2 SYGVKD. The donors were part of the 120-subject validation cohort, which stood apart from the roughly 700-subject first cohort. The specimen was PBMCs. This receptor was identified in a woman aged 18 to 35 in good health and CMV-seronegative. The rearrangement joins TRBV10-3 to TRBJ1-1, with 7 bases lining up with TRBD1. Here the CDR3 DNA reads TGTGCCATCAGTGAGCCCGGGACAGCGAACACTGAAGCTTTCTTT. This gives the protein CAISEPGTANTEAFF.